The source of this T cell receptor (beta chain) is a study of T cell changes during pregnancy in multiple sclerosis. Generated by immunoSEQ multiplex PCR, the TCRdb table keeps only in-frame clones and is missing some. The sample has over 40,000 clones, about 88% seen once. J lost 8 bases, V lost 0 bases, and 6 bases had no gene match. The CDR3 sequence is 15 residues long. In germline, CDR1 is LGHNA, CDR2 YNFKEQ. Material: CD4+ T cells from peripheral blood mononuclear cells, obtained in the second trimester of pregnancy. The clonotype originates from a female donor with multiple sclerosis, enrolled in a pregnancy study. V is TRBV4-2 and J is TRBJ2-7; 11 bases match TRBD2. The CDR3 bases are TGTGCCAGCAGCCAAGATCCACTAGCGGGAGCACAGCAGTACTTC. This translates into CASSQDPLAGAQQYF.